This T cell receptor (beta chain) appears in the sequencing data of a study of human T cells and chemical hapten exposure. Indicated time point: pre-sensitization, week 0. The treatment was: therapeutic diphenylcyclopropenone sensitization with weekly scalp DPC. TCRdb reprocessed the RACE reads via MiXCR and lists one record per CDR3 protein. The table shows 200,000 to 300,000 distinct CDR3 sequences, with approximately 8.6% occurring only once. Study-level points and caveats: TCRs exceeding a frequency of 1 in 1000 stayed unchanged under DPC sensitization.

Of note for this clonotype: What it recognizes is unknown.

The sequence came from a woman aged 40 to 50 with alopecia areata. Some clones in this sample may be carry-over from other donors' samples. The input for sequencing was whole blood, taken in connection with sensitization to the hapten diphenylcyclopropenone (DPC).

CDR3 DNA: TGCAGTGCTGGGGGGGGAAACTCACCCCTCCACTTT. This encodes CSAGGGNSPLHF. This rearrangement joins TRBV20-1 to TRBJ1-6, with a tentative D call TRBD1 (5 bases). The CDR3 runs to 12 residues. CDR1 and CDR2 from the germline V gene are DFQATT and SNEGSKA (reference sequence). The V and J ends lost 5 bases and 10 bases respectively, with 12 bases between them.